This paragraph covers one T cell receptor (beta chain) sequence. The CDR3 is made up of 13 amino acids. Trimming left V 4 bases short and J 5 bases short, with 12 bases between. Germline lookup yields CDR1 LGHDT and CDR2 YNNKEL (reference sequence). This entry comes from a study of blood T cell repertoires in COVID-19. As for the study in general: Sites across the United States, Italy and Spain contributed samples from acute and convalescent COVID-19.

Authors' data handling: Reference gene primers were amplified, and this amplification served to estimate nucleated cell counts. Here immunoSEQ multiplex PCR was the method, and the copy in TCRdb shows in-frame clones only, minus some. V and J calls and clone size follow that table, whereas D and trimming were derived from the DNA. This table holds over 250,000 clones, over 75% found once. The material sequenced was peripheral blood. The V gene is TRBV3-1 (or the pseudogene TRBV3-2), the J gene TRBJ2-7, with D possibly matching TRBD2 (6 bases). The sequence came from a woman in her seventies with acute or convalescent COVID-19. CDR3 sequence reads: CASSLVGGNEQYF. The DNA for the CDR3 is TGTGCCAGCAGCCTCGTCGGGGGTAACGAGCAGTACTTC.